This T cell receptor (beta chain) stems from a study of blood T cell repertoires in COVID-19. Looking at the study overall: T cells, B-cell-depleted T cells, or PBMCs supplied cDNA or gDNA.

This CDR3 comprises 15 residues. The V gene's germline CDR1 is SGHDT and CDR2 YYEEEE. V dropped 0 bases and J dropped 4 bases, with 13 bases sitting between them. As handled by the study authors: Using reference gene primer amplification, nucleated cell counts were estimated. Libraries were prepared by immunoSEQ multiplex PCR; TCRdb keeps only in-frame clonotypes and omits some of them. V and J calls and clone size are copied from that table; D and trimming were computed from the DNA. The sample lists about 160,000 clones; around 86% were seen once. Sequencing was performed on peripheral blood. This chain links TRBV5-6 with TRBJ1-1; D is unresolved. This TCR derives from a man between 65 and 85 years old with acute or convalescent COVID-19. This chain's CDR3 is CASSLDIKGGTEAFF. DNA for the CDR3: TGTGCCAGCAGCTTGGATATAAAGGGAGGCACTGAAGCTTTCTTT.